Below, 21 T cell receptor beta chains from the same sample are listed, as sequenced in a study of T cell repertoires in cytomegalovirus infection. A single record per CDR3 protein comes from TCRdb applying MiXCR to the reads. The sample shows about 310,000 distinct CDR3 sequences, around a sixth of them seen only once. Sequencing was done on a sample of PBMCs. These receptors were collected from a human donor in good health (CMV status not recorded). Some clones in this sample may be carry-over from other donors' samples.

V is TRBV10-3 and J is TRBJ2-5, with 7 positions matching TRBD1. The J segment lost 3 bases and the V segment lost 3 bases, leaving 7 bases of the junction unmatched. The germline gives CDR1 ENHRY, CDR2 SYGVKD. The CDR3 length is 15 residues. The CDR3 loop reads CAISDPEGAEETQYF. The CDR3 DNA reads TGTGCCATCAGTGATCCAGAGGGGGCAGAAGAGACCCAGTACTTC.

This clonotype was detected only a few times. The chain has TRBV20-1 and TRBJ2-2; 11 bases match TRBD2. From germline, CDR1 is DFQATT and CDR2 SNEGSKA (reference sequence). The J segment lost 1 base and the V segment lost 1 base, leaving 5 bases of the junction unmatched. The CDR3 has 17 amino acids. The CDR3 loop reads CSARGLAGGGNTGELFF. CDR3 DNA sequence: TGCAGTGCTAGAGGGCTAGCGGGGGGTGGGAACACCGGGGAGCTGTTTTTT.

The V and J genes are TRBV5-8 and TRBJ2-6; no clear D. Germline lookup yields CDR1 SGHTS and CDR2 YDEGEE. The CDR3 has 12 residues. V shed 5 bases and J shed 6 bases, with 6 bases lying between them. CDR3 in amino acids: CASSLEANVLTF. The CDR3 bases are TGTGCCAGCAGTCTCGAGGCCAACGTCCTGACTTTC.

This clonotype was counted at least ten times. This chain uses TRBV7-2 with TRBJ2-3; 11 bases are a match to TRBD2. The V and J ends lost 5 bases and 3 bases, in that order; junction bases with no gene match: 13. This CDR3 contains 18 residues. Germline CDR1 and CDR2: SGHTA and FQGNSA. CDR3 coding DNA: TGTGCCAGCAGCCCACTAGCGGGGGCCAAAATGGGGACAGATACGCAGTATTTT. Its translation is CASSPLAGAKMGTDTQYF.

The CDR3 DNA is TGTGCCAGCAGTTTAGGGGATCGGAGGGACCCCTACGAGCAGTACTTC. This translates into CASSLGDRRDPYEQYF. The rearrangement links TRBV12-3 or TRBV12-4 to TRBJ2-7, with D possibly TRBD2 on 6 matching bases. V lost 1 base, J lost 2 bases, and 15 bases lay in between. The CDR3 is made up of 16 amino acids.

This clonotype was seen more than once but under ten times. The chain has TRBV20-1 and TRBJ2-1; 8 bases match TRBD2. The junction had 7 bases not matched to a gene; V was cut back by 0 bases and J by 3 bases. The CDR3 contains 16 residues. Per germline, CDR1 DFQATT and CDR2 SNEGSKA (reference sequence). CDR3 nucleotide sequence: TGCAGTGCTAGAGATCCCCTGCGGGGGGACTACAATGAGCAGTTCTTC. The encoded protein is CSARDPLRGDYNEQFF.

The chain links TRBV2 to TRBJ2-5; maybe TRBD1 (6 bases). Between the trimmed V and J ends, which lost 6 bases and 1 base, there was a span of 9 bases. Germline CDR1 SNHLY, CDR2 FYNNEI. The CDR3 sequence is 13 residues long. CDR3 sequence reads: CASRRGFQETQYF. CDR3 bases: TGTGCCAGCAGGAGGGGGTTCCAAGAGACCCAGTACTTC.

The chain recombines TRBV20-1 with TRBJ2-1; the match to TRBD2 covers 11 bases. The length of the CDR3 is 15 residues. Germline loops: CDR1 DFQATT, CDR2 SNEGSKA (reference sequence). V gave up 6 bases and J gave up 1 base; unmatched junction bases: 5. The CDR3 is CSARGLAGSYNEQFF. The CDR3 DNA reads TGCAGTGCCCGCGGACTAGCGGGTTCCTACAATGAGCAGTTCTTC.

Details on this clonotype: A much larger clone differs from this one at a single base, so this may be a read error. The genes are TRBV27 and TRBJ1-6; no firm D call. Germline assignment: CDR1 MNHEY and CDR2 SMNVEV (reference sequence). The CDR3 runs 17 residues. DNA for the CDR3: TGTGCCAGCAGTTTATCTCTCGGGTCCAACTATAATACACCCCTCCACTTT. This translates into CASSLSLGSNYNTPLHF.

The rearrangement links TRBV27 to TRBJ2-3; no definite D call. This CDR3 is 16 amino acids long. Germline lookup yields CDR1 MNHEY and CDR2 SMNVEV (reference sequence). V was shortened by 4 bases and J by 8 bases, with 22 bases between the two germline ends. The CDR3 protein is CASSSWADRITGTQYF. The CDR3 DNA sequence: TGTGCCAGCAGTTCCTGGGCCGACCGCATCACGGGTACGCAGTATTTT.

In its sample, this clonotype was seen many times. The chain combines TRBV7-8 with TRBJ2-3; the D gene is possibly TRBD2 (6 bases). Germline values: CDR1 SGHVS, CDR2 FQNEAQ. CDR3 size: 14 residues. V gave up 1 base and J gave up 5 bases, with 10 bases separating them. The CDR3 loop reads CASSLGQGGDTQYF. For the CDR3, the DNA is TGTGCCAGCAGCTTAGGGCAGGGAGGAGATACGCAGTATTTT.

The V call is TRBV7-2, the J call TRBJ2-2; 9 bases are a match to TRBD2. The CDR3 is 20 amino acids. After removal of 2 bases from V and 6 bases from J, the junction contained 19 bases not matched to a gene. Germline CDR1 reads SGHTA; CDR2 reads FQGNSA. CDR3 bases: TGTGCCAGCAGCTTAAATCCAGTAGGCGGGGGGGCCGATCTTGCCGGGGAGCTGTTTTTT. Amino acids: CASSLNPVGGGADLAGELFF.

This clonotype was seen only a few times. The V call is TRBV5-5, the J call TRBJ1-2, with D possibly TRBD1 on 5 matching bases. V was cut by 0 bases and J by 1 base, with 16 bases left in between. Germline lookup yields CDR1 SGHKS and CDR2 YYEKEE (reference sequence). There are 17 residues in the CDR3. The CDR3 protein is CASSLEWRDYLNYGYTF. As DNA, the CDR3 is TGTGCCAGCAGCTTGGAATGGAGGGACTATCTTAACTATGGCTACACCTTC.

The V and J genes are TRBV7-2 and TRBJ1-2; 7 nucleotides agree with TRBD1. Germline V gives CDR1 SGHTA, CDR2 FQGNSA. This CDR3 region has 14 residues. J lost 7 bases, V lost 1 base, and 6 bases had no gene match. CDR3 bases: TGTGCCAGCAGCTTAGATCGACCAGGGGGTGGCTACACCTTC. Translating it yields CASSLDRPGGGYTF.

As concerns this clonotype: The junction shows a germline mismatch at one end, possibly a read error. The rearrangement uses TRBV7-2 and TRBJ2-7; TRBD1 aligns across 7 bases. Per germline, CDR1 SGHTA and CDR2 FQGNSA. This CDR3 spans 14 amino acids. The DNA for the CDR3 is TGTGCCAGCAGCTTCGCCGAGGCACAGGGGCCCGGCGTCTTC. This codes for CASSFAEAQGPGVF.

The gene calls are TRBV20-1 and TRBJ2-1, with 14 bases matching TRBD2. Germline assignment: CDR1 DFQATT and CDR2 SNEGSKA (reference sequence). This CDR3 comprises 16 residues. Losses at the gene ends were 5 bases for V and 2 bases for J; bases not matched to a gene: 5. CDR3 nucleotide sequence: TGCAGTGCTCTACGACTAGCGGGGGGGACCTACAATGAGCAGTTCTTC. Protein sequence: CSALRLAGGTYNEQFF.

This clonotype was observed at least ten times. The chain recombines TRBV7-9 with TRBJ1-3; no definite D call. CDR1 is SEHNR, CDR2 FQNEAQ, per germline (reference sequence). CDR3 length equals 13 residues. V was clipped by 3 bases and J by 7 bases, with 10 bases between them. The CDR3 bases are TGTGCCAGCAGCTTCGGGATCCGGAACACCATATATTTT. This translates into CASSFGIRNTIYF.

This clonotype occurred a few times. The CDR3 reads CASSRYAGGTDTQYF. Here the CDR3 DNA reads TGTGCCAGCAGTCGGTATGCGGGGGGGACAGATACGCAGTATTTT. This sequence joins TRBV25-1 and TRBJ2-3; 9 bases fit TRBD2. Germline CDR1 and CDR2: MGHDK and SYGVNS. The CDR3 totals 15 residues. J lost 3 bases, V lost 5 bases, and 6 bases had no gene match.

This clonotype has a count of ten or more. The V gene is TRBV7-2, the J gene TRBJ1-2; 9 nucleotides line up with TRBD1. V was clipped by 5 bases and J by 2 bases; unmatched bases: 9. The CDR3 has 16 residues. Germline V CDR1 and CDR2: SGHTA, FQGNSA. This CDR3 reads CASSLIYGQGNYGYTF. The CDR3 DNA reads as TGTGCCAGCAGCCTCATCTACGGACAGGGGAACTATGGCTACACCTTC.

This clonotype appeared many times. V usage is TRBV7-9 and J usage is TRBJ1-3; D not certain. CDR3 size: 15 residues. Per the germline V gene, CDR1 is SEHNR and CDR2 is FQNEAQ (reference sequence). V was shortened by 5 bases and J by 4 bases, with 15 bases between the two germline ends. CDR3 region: CASSPPRARGNTIYF. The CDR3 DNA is TGTGCCAGCAGCCCCCCACGGGCTCGGGGAAACACCATATATTTT.

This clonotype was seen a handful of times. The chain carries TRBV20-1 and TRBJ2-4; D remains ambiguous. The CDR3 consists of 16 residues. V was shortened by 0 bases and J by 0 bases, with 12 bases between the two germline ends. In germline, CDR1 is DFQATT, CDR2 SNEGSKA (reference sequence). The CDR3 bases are TGCAGTGCTAGAGATTTTGTGGGCGAAGCCAAAAACATTCAGTACTTC. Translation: CSARDFVGEAKNIQYF.